This T cell receptor beta chain comes out of a study of cytomegalovirus exposure and HLA in healthy donors. The PCR ran on 60 Vbeta and 13 Jbeta primers. The method was immunoSEQ multiplex PCR; TCRdb's version includes in-frame clones alone and lacks a portion of them. This table has over 110,000 clones, more than 75% appearing once. The CDR3 loop spans 13 amino acids. Deletions cut 1 base from V and 4 bases from J, with 7 bases between. Germline-derived CDR1 and CDR2 are MRHNA and SNTAGT. This clone was observed a few times. The TCR was taken from a woman younger than 30 in good health and CMV-seropositive. The chain couples TRBV6-4 to TRBJ1-1; D is undetermined. The specimen sequenced was PBMCs. CDR3 region: CASSDFMSTEAFF. CDR3 DNA: TGTGCCAGCAGTGACTTCATGAGCACTGAAGCTTTCTTT.